Listed below are T cell receptor beta chains from one sample, sequenced in a study of CD8 T cells in ankylosing spondylitis. TCRdb re-derived calls from the 5' RACE reads in MiXCR, one entry per CDR3 protein. The table records some 130,000 distinct CDR3 sequences, 9.3% of them present only once. The sequenced sample consisted of blood, either unsorted or a sorted T cell fraction (not recorded which). These receptors originate from a male donor with ankylosing spondylitis or in good health (not recorded which). CDR3s include the opening cysteine and the closing phenylalanine or tryptophan. A D gene is named only where the DNA matches it firmly. The size of a clone is reported for some rows only, either as once, few or many, or as a class for expanded clones.

d_gene: TRBD2
abundance: few
j_gene: TRBJ2-3
v_gene: TRBV28
CDR3nt: TGTGCCAGCCAACTAGCGGCCACAGATACGCAGTATTTT
CDR3aa: CASQLAATDTQYF

d_gene: .
abundance: many
j_gene: TRBJ2-7
v_gene: TRBV20-1
CDR3nt: TGCAGTGCTAGGTCTGATGCCTACGAGCAGTACTTC
CDR3aa: CSARSDAYEQYF

d_gene: TRBD1
abundance: many
j_gene: TRBJ1-1
v_gene: TRBV5-6
CDR3nt: TGTGCCAGCAGCTTGCCGGGACAGGGGGACTGGAACACTGAAGCTTTCTTT
CDR3aa: CASSLPGQGDWNTEAFF

d_gene: .
abundance: .
j_gene: TRBJ1-6
v_gene: TRBV2
CDR3nt: TGTGCCAGCAGTGAAGAGTCGACCAGGGGACCCCTCCACTTT
CDR3aa: CASSEESTRGPLHF

d_gene: .
abundance: many
j_gene: TRBJ2-3
v_gene: TRBV18
CDR3nt: TGTGCCAGCTCACCGACGGCACTGGGAGATACGCAGTATTTT
CDR3aa: CASSPTALGDTQYF

d_gene: .
abundance: .
j_gene: TRBJ2-7
v_gene: TRBV11-1
CDR3nt: TGTGCCAGCAGCTTAGTCGGGGTCCCAGGGCCCTACGAGCAGTACTTC
CDR3aa: CASSLVGVPGPYEQYF

d_gene: .
abundance: many
j_gene: TRBJ2-4
v_gene: TRBV5-6
CDR3nt: TGTGCCAGCAGCTTGGGCTTTTTTGTGAACATTCAGTACTTC
CDR3aa: CASSLGFFVNIQYF

d_gene: TRBD1
abundance: .
j_gene: TRBJ2-7
v_gene: TRBV5-5
CDR3nt: TGTGCCAGCAGCCCCGTCCCTGGACAGGGGGCTCACGAGCAGTACTTC
CDR3aa: CASSPVPGQGAHEQYF

d_gene: .
abundance: .
j_gene: TRBJ2-7
v_gene: TRBV19
CDR3nt: TGTGCCAGTAAATCGGGCAGAAGCTCCTACGAGCAGTACTTC
CDR3aa: CASKSGRSSYEQYF

d_gene: .
abundance: many
j_gene: TRBJ1-1
v_gene: TRBV6-1
CDR3nt: TGTGCCAGCAACACAGACAGACGTAACACTGAAGCTTTCTTT
CDR3aa: CASNTDRRNTEAFF

d_gene: TRBD2
abundance: few
j_gene: TRBJ2-3
v_gene: TRBV20-1
CDR3nt: TGCAGTGCAAGCGATTCTAGCGGGAGGGTCCCTAAAACGCAGTATTTT
CDR3aa: CSASDSSGRVPKTQYF

d_gene: TRBD2
abundance: many
j_gene: TRBJ2-1
v_gene: TRBV7-3
CDR3nt: TGTGCCAGCAGCATTAGCGGGTGGGGGGATGAGCAGTTCTTC
CDR3aa: CASSISGWGDEQFF

d_gene: .
abundance: many
j_gene: TRBJ1-5
v_gene: TRBV27
CDR3nt: TGTGCCAGCAGTTTGATCAGGGGCAGCAATCAGCCCCAGCATTTT
CDR3aa: CASSLIRGSNQPQHF

d_gene: .
abundance: many
j_gene: TRBJ1-6
v_gene: TRBV27
CDR3nt: TGTGCCAGCAGTTTAAATTGGGATTCACCCCTCCACTTT
CDR3aa: CASSLNWDSPLHF

d_gene: .
abundance: many
j_gene: TRBJ2-2
v_gene: TRBV15
CDR3nt: TGTGCCACCAGCTCCCACACCGGGGAGCTGTTTTTT
CDR3aa: CATSSHTGELFF

d_gene: TRBD2
abundance: .
j_gene: TRBJ2-5
v_gene: TRBV7-2
CDR3nt: TGTGCCAGCAGCCAAACTAGCGGGAGGCGAGGAGAGACCCAGTACTTC
CDR3aa: CASSQTSGRRGETQYF

d_gene: TRBD2
abundance: few
j_gene: TRBJ2-4
v_gene: TRBV7-2
CDR3nt: TGTGCCAGCAGCTTAGGACTAGCGGGAGGGCCCCAAAACATTCAGTACTTC
CDR3aa: CASSLGLAGGPQNIQYF

d_gene: TRBD2
abundance: many
j_gene: TRBJ2-3
v_gene: TRBV29-1
CDR3nt: TGCAGCGTTGTCCCTAGCGGGGCGTCTAGCACAGATACGCAGTATTTT
CDR3aa: CSVVPSGASSTDTQYF

d_gene: .
abundance: many
j_gene: TRBJ1-2
v_gene: TRBV12-3/TRBV12-4
CDR3nt: TGTGCCAGCAGGTTGGGACCGCGTTCCTATGGCTACACCTTC
CDR3aa: CASRLGPRSYGYTF

d_gene: TRBD2
abundance: .
j_gene: TRBJ2-7
v_gene: TRBV11-2
CDR3nt: TGTGCCAGCAGCTTAGGAGGACTAGCGGGACGAGGCTCCTACGAGCAGTACTTC
CDR3aa: CASSLGGLAGRGSYEQYF

d_gene: TRBD1
abundance: .
j_gene: TRBJ1-3
v_gene: TRBV18
CDR3nt: TGTGCAGCCCGGGGACAGAGCTCTGGAAACACCATATATTTT
CDR3aa: CAARGQSSGNTIYF

d_gene: .
abundance: many
j_gene: TRBJ2-3
v_gene: TRBV29-1
CDR3nt: TGCAGCGTTCCCCCTGGGGACGGAACAGATACGCAGTATTTT
CDR3aa: CSVPPGDGTDTQYF

d_gene: .
abundance: .
j_gene: TRBJ2-6
v_gene: TRBV29-1
CDR3nt: TGCAGCGTTGAAGTTACTGGGGCCAACGTCCTGACTTTC
CDR3aa: CSVEVTGANVLTF

d_gene: .
abundance: many
j_gene: TRBJ2-7
v_gene: TRBV29-1
CDR3nt: TGCAGCGTCGGGACCGTCAGTACCTACGAGCAGTACTTC
CDR3aa: CSVGTVSTYEQYF

d_gene: .
abundance: .
j_gene: TRBJ1-1
v_gene: TRBV14
CDR3nt: TGTGCCAGCAGCCAAGTTCGAGGGTCGTCTGAAGCTTTCTTT
CDR3aa: CASSQVRGSSEAFF

d_gene: .
abundance: many
j_gene: TRBJ2-7
v_gene: TRBV10-3
CDR3nt: TGTGCAACGTCCGACTTTTCCTACGAGCAGTACTTC
CDR3aa: CATSDFSYEQYF

d_gene: TRBD1
abundance: .
j_gene: TRBJ2-7
v_gene: TRBV20-1
CDR3nt: TGCTGTGCTAGAAGCGCGTCAGGGGGCGCCGGTTACGAGCAGTACTTC
CDR3aa: CCARSASGGAGYEQYF

d_gene: .
abundance: .
j_gene: TRBJ2-7
v_gene: TRBV7-6
CDR3nt: TGTGCCAGCAGCCCGTGGACAGTCTCCTACGAGCAGTACTTC
CDR3aa: CASSPWTVSYEQYF

d_gene: .
abundance: many
j_gene: TRBJ2-7
v_gene: TRBV29-1
CDR3nt: TGCAGCGTTGAAGATACAGGAGGTTCCTACGAGCAGTACTTC
CDR3aa: CSVEDTGGSYEQYF

d_gene: TRBD2
abundance: .
j_gene: TRBJ2-1
v_gene: TRBV6-1
CDR3nt: TGTGCCAGCAGTACACAACACGGGACTAGCGGGAGTTACAATGAGCAGTTCTTC
CDR3aa: CASSTQHGTSGSYNEQFF

d_gene: TRBD2
abundance: .
j_gene: TRBJ2-1
v_gene: TRBV7-8
CDR3nt: TGTGCCAGCAGCTCGCGACTAGCGGGAATGTCCAATGAGCAGTTCTTC
CDR3aa: CASSSRLAGMSNEQFF

d_gene: TRBD2
abundance: many
j_gene: TRBJ2-3
v_gene: TRBV20-1
CDR3nt: TGCAGTGCTCGACTAGCGGGAGTACGTGATACGCAGTATTTT
CDR3aa: CSARLAGVRDTQYF

d_gene: TRBD2
abundance: many
j_gene: TRBJ2-1
v_gene: TRBV7-3
CDR3nt: TGTGCCAGCAGCTTAATAGCGGGAGACACCAATGAGCAGTTCTTC
CDR3aa: CASSLIAGDTNEQFF

d_gene: .
abundance: many
j_gene: TRBJ2-7
v_gene: TRBV3-1
CDR3nt: TGTGCCAGCAGCCCAGACACATACTCCTACGAGCAGTACTTC
CDR3aa: CASSPDTYSYEQYF

d_gene: TRBD2
abundance: .
j_gene: TRBJ2-5
v_gene: TRBV5-1
CDR3nt: TGCGCCAGCAGCTACTACACGACGGGAGGAGAGTACTTC
CDR3aa: CASSYYTTGGEYF

d_gene: .
abundance: many
j_gene: TRBJ2-5
v_gene: TRBV5-4
CDR3nt: TGTGCCAGCAGCTTGGGAACAGTCCAAGAGACCCAGTACTTC
CDR3aa: CASSLGTVQETQYF

d_gene: .
abundance: few
j_gene: TRBJ2-3
v_gene: TRBV29-1
CDR3nt: TGCAGCGTTCGGCGACAGGCAACAGATACGCAGTATTTT
CDR3aa: CSVRRQATDTQYF

d_gene: TRBD2
abundance: many
j_gene: TRBJ2-4
v_gene: TRBV6-1
CDR3nt: TGTGCCAGCAGCCAAACTAGCGGGACCGCCAAAAACATTCAGTACTTC
CDR3aa: CASSQTSGTAKNIQYF

d_gene: .
abundance: many
j_gene: TRBJ2-5
v_gene: TRBV12-3/TRBV12-4
CDR3nt: TGTGCCAGCAGTCGGTCGTGGGTTGAGACCCAGTACTTC
CDR3aa: CASSRSWVETQYF

d_gene: .
abundance: many
j_gene: TRBJ2-7
v_gene: TRBV5-1
CDR3nt: TGCGCCAGCAGCTTGGTTGTAGCCCCCTACGAGCAGTACTTC
CDR3aa: CASSLVVAPYEQYF

d_gene: .
abundance: many
j_gene: TRBJ2-3
v_gene: TRBV20-1
CDR3nt: TGCAGTGCTAGGGGTCCAGATACGCAGTATTTT
CDR3aa: CSARGPDTQYF

d_gene: .
abundance: many
j_gene: TRBJ1-5
v_gene: TRBV7-6
CDR3nt: TGTGCCAGCAGCTTAGCGAGGGGGGGAAGCCAGCCCCAGCATTTT
CDR3aa: CASSLARGGSQPQHF

d_gene: .
abundance: many
j_gene: TRBJ2-1
v_gene: TRBV20-1
CDR3nt: TGCAGTGCTAGACGTAGTAAAACTGAGCAGTTCTTC
CDR3aa: CSARRSKTEQFF

d_gene: TRBD2
abundance: .
j_gene: TRBJ2-5
v_gene: TRBV12-3/TRBV12-4
CDR3nt: TGTGCCAGCAGTAAGAGGACTAGCGGGAGGGGGACCCAGTACTTC
CDR3aa: CASSKRTSGRGTQYF

d_gene: .
abundance: .
j_gene: TRBJ2-3
v_gene: TRBV20-1
CDR3nt: TGCTGTGTTCTGCCGGGCTCGGGTTTAGGCACAGATACGCAGTATTTT
CDR3aa: CCVLPGSGLGTDTQYF

d_gene: .
abundance: few
j_gene: TRBJ2-7
v_gene: TRBV19
CDR3nt: TGTGCCAGTAGTATGACAGACCTCACCTACGAGCAGTACTTC
CDR3aa: CASSMTDLTYEQYF